These T cell receptor beta chains were read from a single sample in a study of blood T cell repertoires in COVID-19. The assay was immunoSEQ multiplex PCR, and TCRdb's table has in-frame clones only and misses some. The table records some 21,000 clones, less than 85% of them present only once. The sample consisted of peripheral blood. The source is a man aged 60 to 75 with active COVID-19. CDR3s include the opening cysteine and the closing phenylalanine or tryptophan. The order of the fields is V gene, CDR3 length, clone size, CDR3 protein. Part of the rows lack a size; the others show once, few, many or a class for expanded clones.

>TRBV3-1/TRBV3-2|13|NA
CASSQGTGYGYTF
>TRBV24-1|16|NA
CATSENRGGSYNEQFF
>TRBV19|12|NA
CASRFRDSEAFF
>TRBV2|15|NA
CASSEYGTGRGEAFF
>TRBV2|15|NA
CASDGSGISSYEQYF
>TRBV5-1|15|NA
CASSPVGREAYEQYF
>TRBV5-4|15|NA
CASSLGGTGDYGYTF
>TRBV7-9|14|NA
CASSPLSGANVLTF
>TRBV29-1|16|few
CSVEDRQGAYWAEAFF
>TRBV7-2|13|NA
CASTVSGSHEQFF
>TRBV7-9|16|NA
CASSLDLQGGTDTQYF
>TRBV19|14|NA
CASSIGGVAYEQYF
>TRBV19|15|few
CASRSGGGASYEQYF
>TRBV6-4|16|NA
CASSALAGGLTDTQYF
>TRBV9|18|NA
CASSVGGSGSSSYNEQFF
>TRBV18|15|NA
CASSAQGAVGETQYF
>TRBV7-9|15|NA
CASSSPGQSADTQYF
>TRBV6-6|17|NA
CASSPAGGLSGANVLTF
>TRBV19|14|NA
CASSIRLADNEQFF
>TRBV5-1|15|once
CASSSRDRGEAEQFF
>TRBV9|15|few
CASTPETGDYYGYTF
>TRBV28|15|NA
CASEPGLRSSYEQYF
>TRBV7-8|16|once
CASSLLEREVDNEQFF
>TRBV30|12|once
CASRDSGDTQYF
>TRBV4-3|16|few
CASSQDWGTRSYEQYF
>TRBV4-2|16|NA
CASSQDLSGRVYEQYF
>TRBV7-9|18|NA
CASSFIIPGQGIPDTQYF
>TRBV5-4|14|few
CASSLLLAGPEQYF
>TRBV27|14|NA
CASSPSPSVGELFF
>TRBV2|16|NA
CASSALAGAAKNIQYF
>TRBV6-1|15|NA
CASSDRGPGYNEQFF
>TRBV27|15|NA
CASSLQGAANQPQHF
>TRBV9|14|NA
CASSPEGWGAEAFF
>TRBV2|14|NA
CASGGNTAINEQFF
>TRBV5-1|13|NA
CASSSDTTYEQYF
>TRBV7-2|13|NA
CASSFGPAGEQFF
>TRBV5-6|12|NA
CASSSDRGKQFF
>TRBV19|15|NA
CASSILGQEASPLHF
>TRBV7-2|14|NA
CASAPGTGNYEQYF
>TRBV11-2|14|NA
CASSSGQQSSPLHF
>TRBV18|15|NA
CASSVPRDRRYGYTF
>TRBV2|14|NA
CASSWTGPRYEQYF
>TRBV19|12|NA
CASLGTNYGYTF
>TRBV7-3|15|NA
CASSRSGGAPDTQYF
>TRBV6-5|15|NA
CASSYSPVGTYEQYF
>TRBV11-3|12|NA
CASSPRQTEAFF
>TRBV18|16|NA
CASSPLGLAGVDEQYF
>TRBV18|15|NA
CASSPIDSLNTEAFF
>TRBV7-6|17|many
CASSLTPPGTSFGELFF
>TRBV27|15|NA
CASSLGAHRDNEQFF
>TRBV19|15|NA
CASNAQGIATDTQYF
>TRBV9|17|once
CASSAQSGTSGSYEQFF
>TRBV2|13|NA
CASRTGTGLGYTF
>TRBV28|12|NA
CASSSPGETQYF
>TRBV25-1|14|NA
CASSVVSTNEKLFF
>TRBV18|15|NA
CASSPSGGRDYGYTF
>TRBV18|17|NA
CASSPPNRGSVTDTQYF
>TRBV13|13|NA
CASSDGRAHEQYF
>TRBV6-2/TRBV6-3|15|NA
CASSWSTGAQETQYF
>TRBV18|14|NA
CASTESRTDYEQYF